The 8 T cell receptor beta chains given below trace back to one sample, sequenced in a study of T cells in Graves' hyperthyroidism and ophthalmopathy. Template material for amplifying TCR beta CDR3 regions consisted of RNA transcripts. Researchers ran a first-round RT-PCR on the TCR CDR3 using the HTBI primer set. TCRdb analysed the multiplex PCR reads with MiXCR anew, one entry per CDR3 protein. The sample contains hundreds of thousands of distinct CDR3 sequences, roughly 15% of which appear only once. Sequenced input: blood. These receptors were collected from a woman aged 45-59 years with Graves' ophthalmopathy.

This clonotype was seen more than once but under ten times. V gene TRBV7-9 combines with J gene TRBJ1-4, with D unresolved. Germline V gene data show CDR1 as SEHNR and CDR2 as FQNEAQ (reference sequence). V lost 1 base and J lost 5, with 14 bases in between. This CDR3 is 16 amino acids long. CDR3 DNA sequence: TGTGCCAGCAGCTTAGTCTCCGGGCAGACAAATGAAAAACTGTTTTTT. It codes for CASSLVSGQTNEKLFF. The full variable domain, its missing parts supplied by reference TRBV7-9 and TRBJ1-4, is DTGVSQNPRHKITKRGQNVTFRCDPISEHNRLYWYRQTLGQGPEFLTYFQNEAQLEKSRLLSDRFSAERPKGSFSTLEIQRTEQGDSAMYLCASSLVSGQTNEKLFFGSGTQLSVL.

This clonotype was counted between two and nine times. This could be a read error, since a much larger clone is one nucleotide away. This chain connects TRBV6-5 to TRBJ2-1; 11 bases are shared with TRBD2. Germline V CDR1 and CDR2: MNHEY, SVGAGI. The CDR3 extends over 19 amino acids. As DNA, the CDR3 is TGTGCCAGCAGTTACGTGGCCTTTAGCGGGAGGGCAGGAGGCAATGGGCAGTTCTTC. It specifies CASSYVAFSGRAGGNGQFF.

This clonotype was seen at least ten times. This chain's CDR3 is CSAIAGTSGSNEQFF. For the CDR3, the DNA is TGCAGTGCTATCGCCGGGACTAGCGGGAGCAATGAGCAGTTCTTC. The V and J genes are TRBV20-1 and TRBJ2-1, with TRBD2 identical over 14 bases. J lost 6 bases, V lost 4 bases, and 5 bases had no gene match. The germline gives CDR1 DFQATT, CDR2 SNEGSKA (reference sequence). The CDR3 loop spans 15 amino acids.

This clonotype occurred many times. This chain links TRBV24-1 with TRBJ2-1, with TRBD2 identical over 13 bases. Looked up from germline, CDR1 is KGHDR and CDR2 is SFDVKD. The CDR3 runs 17 residues. V trimming: 0 bases; J trimming: 6 bases; junction bases outside the gene matches: 4. CDR3 loop: CATSDLTSGRAVNEQFF. CDR3 in DNA: TGTGCCACCAGTGATTTGACTAGCGGGAGGGCCGTCAATGAGCAGTTCTTC.

The sample holds many counts of this clonotype. The chain links TRBV7-9 to TRBJ2-1; 13 bases are shared with TRBD2. This CDR3 region has 15 residues. The junction had 0 bases not matched to a gene; V was cut back by 4 bases and J by 3 bases. The germline V gene encodes CDR1 SEHNR and CDR2 FQNEAQ (reference sequence). The CDR3 DNA is TGTGCCAGCAGCTGGACTAGCGGGAGCTACAATGAGCAGTTCTTC. This gives the protein CASSWTSGSYNEQFF.

In this sample, this clonotype turned up many times. The chain recombines TRBV5-5 with TRBJ2-2; D remains unclear. In germline, CDR1 is SGHKS, CDR2 YYEKEE (reference sequence). The CDR3 spans 14 residues. The V gene lost 4 bases and the J gene lost 5 bases, with 12 bases spanning the gap. DNA for the CDR3: TGTGCCAGCAGCCTGGGCGGACGGACCGGGGAGCTGTTTTTT. It specifies CASSLGGRTGELFF.

The rearrangement uses TRBV5-1 and TRBJ2-7, with 11 bases matching TRBD1. Germline CDR1 reads SGHRS; CDR2 reads YFSETQ. This CDR3 comprises 16 residues. Trimming took 0 bases from V and 5 from J; bases not matched to a gene: 7. DNA for the CDR3: TGCGCCAGCAGCTTGGCAAGGACAGGGGGCGCGGACGAGCAGTACTTC. It encodes CASSLARTGGADEQYF.

Worth noting for this clonotype: Just one base apart from a much larger clone, this may be a read error. The chain links TRBV12-3 or TRBV12-4 to TRBJ1-2; D may be TRBD1 (6 bases). This CDR3 comprises 13 residues. The CDR3 nucleotides are TGTGCCAGCATTGGGGGCCCTAACTGTGGCTACACCTTC. Protein product: CASIGGPNCGYTF.